This T cell receptor beta chain was profiled in a study of beta chain features in type 1 diabetes. Looking at the study overall: In all, 107,917,701 sorted cells from all samples were analyzed.

Germline V gives CDR1 SEHNR, CDR2 FQNEAQ (reference sequence). This CDR3 contains 12 residues. V lost 5 bases and J 5 bases, leaving 9 bases between the germline ends. Study-wide points: A moderate, significant TCRB CDR3 shortening appeared in type 1 diabetes across four CD4+ subsets.

All of the isolated RNA was reverse transcribed, so expressed TCRB transcripts were sequenced. Using immunoSEQ multiplex PCR, the repertoire was profiled, and TCRdb retains in-frame clones only, with some absent. The profile covers over 150,000 clones, with roughly 8% appearing a single time and 0.54% taken by the ten largest. In the case of this clone: Its antigen remains unidentified.

The chain carries TRBV7-9 and TRBJ1-1; no clear D. The clonotype comes from a woman in her late teens or twenties with type 1 diabetes. Sample: central memory CD4+ T cells from blood. CDR3 in amino acids: CASSPLLTEAFF. For the CDR3, the DNA is TGTGCCAGCAGCCCCCTGTTAACTGAAGCTTTCTTT. The full variable domain, completed using reference TRBV7-9 and TRBJ1-1, is DTGVSQNPRHKITKRGQNVTFRCDPISEHNRLYWYRQTLGQGPEFLTYFQNEAQLEKSRLLSDRFSAERPKGSFSTLEIQRTEQGDSAMYLCASSPLLTEAFFGQGTRLTVV.